One and the same sample provided the 31 T cell receptor beta chains below, sequenced in a study of response to subunit inactivated influenza vaccine. TCRdb reanalysed the RT-PCR reads using MiXCR and keeps one entry per CDR3 protein. The sample consists of approximately 490,000 distinct CDR3 sequences, roughly 7.9% of them appearing once. The source material was PBMCs from blood, sampled roughly 24 months after vaccination. Receptor source: a man aged 50-75 years who received an inactivated influenza vaccine.

This clonotype was picked up a small number of times. The CDR3 nucleotides are TGTGCCAGCAGCCAAGTCGGCACGTCAGGCGCCTACGAGCAGTACTTC. It encodes CASSQVGTSGAYEQYF. This chain connects TRBV4-2 to TRBJ2-7; D is undetermined. Trimming pared 1 base from V and 2 bases from J, leaving 15 bases between. CDR3 length: 16 amino acids. Germline V gene data show CDR1 as LGHNA and CDR2 as YNFKEQ.

This clonotype was seen only a few times. This chain joins TRBV5-1 and TRBJ2-3; 7 bases are a match to TRBD1. Per the germline V gene, CDR1 is SGHRS and CDR2 is YFSETQ. J gave up 4 bases and V 0 bases, and 11 bases lay outside the gene matches. CDR3 length: 17 amino acids. CDR3 in DNA: TGCGCCAGCAGCTTGGGACAGGGTAGAGGCGTCGCAGATACGCAGTATTTT. This codes for CASSLGQGRGVADTQYF.

This clonotype was picked up many times. The gene calls are TRBV5-1 and TRBJ1-6, with D unresolved. The V and J ends lost 4 bases and 3 bases respectively, with 14 bases between them. CDR3 length: 16 residues. Germline-derived CDR1 and CDR2 are SGHRS and YFSETQ. This chain's CDR3 is CASSPRTGVYNSPLHF. CDR3 sequence (DNA): TGCGCCAGCAGCCCACGGACGGGTGTCTATAATTCACCCCTCCACTTT.

There are a few counts of this clonotype. The chain carries TRBV20-1 and TRBJ2-5, with 9 bases fitting TRBD1. The J segment lost 5 bases and the V segment lost 4 bases, leaving 11 bases of the junction unmatched. This CDR3 spans 15 amino acids. Germline V lookup: CDR1 DFQATT, CDR2 SNEGSKA (reference sequence). The CDR3 DNA reads TGCAGTGCTATACAGGGGGCGCTAAGGGGGGAGACCCAGTACTTC. As protein: CSAIQGALRGETQYF.

As for this clonotype: This may arise from a read error, as a much more abundant clone is one base away. The CDR3 nucleotides are TGCGCCAGCAGCTTGGCTAGCGGGGGCCAAAACACCGGGGAGCTGTTTTTT. Amino acids: CASSLASGGQNTGELFF. The chain links TRBV5-1 to TRBJ2-2; the match to TRBD2 covers 10 bases. J was trimmed by 2 bases and V by 0 bases; bases with no gene match: 4. Per the germline V gene, CDR1 is SGHRS and CDR2 is YFSETQ. The length of the CDR3 is 17 residues.

V is TRBV28 and J is TRBJ1-4; D is unclear. CDR1 and CDR2 from the germline V gene are MDHEN and SYDVKM. Trimming shortened V by 4 bases and J by 0 bases, and 12 bases separated the two germline ends. The CDR3 extends over 16 amino acids. The CDR3 nucleotides are TGTGCCAGCAGTTGGCTGGGCCGAACAACTAATGAAAAACTGTTTTTT. Translation gives CASSWLGRTTNEKLFF.

This clonotype was observed a handful of times. The chain recombines TRBV18 with TRBJ2-5, with D tentatively TRBD1 (6 bases). The CDR3 is made up of 14 amino acids. From germline, CDR1 is KGHSH and CDR2 LQKENI. V was trimmed by 3 bases and J by 5 bases, leaving 13 bases between them. The CDR3 is CASSPPAQGETQYF. The CDR3 DNA follows: TGTGCCAGCTCACCTCCCGCGCAGGGGGAGACCCAGTACTTC. Full variable domain (missing parts from reference TRBV18 and TRBJ2-5): NAGVMQNPRHLVRRRGQEARLRCSPMKGHSHVYWYRQLPEEGLKFMVYLQKENIIDESGMPKERFSAEFPKEGPSILRIQQVVRGDSAAYFCASSPPAQGETQYFGPGTRLLVL.

In its sample, this clonotype was seen many times. The chain combines TRBV5-6 with TRBJ1-1; 7 nucleotides match TRBD1. The ends lost 3 bases at V and 4 bases at J; junction bases unmatched: 3. This CDR3 contains 13 residues. CDR1 and CDR2 (germline): SGHDT, YYEEEE. The CDR3 loop is CASSSRTGTEAFF. The CDR3 DNA reads TGTGCCAGCAGCTCTAGGACAGGCACTGAAGCTTTCTTT.

This clonotype was counted a few times. The chain combines TRBV20-1 with TRBJ2-7; the D is unclear. Between the trimmed V and J ends, which lost 6 bases and 7 bases, there was a span of 10 bases. Germline loops: CDR1 DFQATT, CDR2 SNEGSKA (reference sequence). CDR3 size: 10 residues. CDR3 bases: TGCAGTGCCGGAGAATCAGAGCAGTACTTC. Amino acid sequence: CSAGESEQYF.

There are a few counts of this clonotype. The J gene is TRBJ1-2, the V gene TRBV5-6; the D is unclear. V was pared by 4 bases and J by 5 bases, with 15 bases between. CDR1 and CDR2 from the germline V gene are SGHDT and YYEEEE. The CDR3 length is 14 residues. CDR3 residues: CASSQRERWYGYTF. DNA of the CDR3: TGTGCCAGCAGCCAACGGGAGAGGTGGTATGGCTACACCTTC.

This clonotype has more than one count but fewer than ten. V is TRBV28 and J is TRBJ2-5, with D possibly being TRBD1 or TRBD2 (5 bases each). V lost 6 bases to trimming and J lost 5 bases, with 19 bases between them. Germline V gene lookup returns CDR1 MDHEN and CDR2 SYDVKM. The CDR3 runs to 15 residues. CDR3 nucleotide sequence: TGTGCCAGCAGGCACGATGGGGGTAGGTCGGAGACCCAGTACTTC. Protein product: CASRHDGGRSETQYF.

This clonotype turned up a few times. V is TRBV14 and J is TRBJ1-1; TRBD1 matches 8 bases. The CDR3 is made up of 19 amino acids. The germline V gene encodes CDR1 SGHDN and CDR2 FVKESK. After removal of 3 bases from V and 4 bases from J, the junction contained 19 bases not matched to a gene. The CDR3 DNA reads as TGTGCCAGCAGCCAGGCCCCGGTCAGGGGGCGTTTGCAGACCACTGAAGCTTTCTTT. Its translation is CASSQAPVRGRLQTTEAFF. Full variable domain (outside the CDR3, taken from reference TRBV14 and TRBJ1-1): EAGVTQFPSHSVIEKGQTVTLRCDPISGHDNLYWYRRVMGKEIKFLLHFVKESKQDESGMPNNRFLAERTGGTYSTLKVQPAELEDSGVYFCASSQAPVRGRLQTTEAFFGQGTRLTVV.

The chain uses TRBV28 and TRBJ2-1; D unclear. V was pared by 4 bases and J by 7 bases, with 8 bases between. This CDR3 spans 12 amino acids. Germline CDR1 reads MDHEN; CDR2 reads SYDVKM. In DNA, the CDR3 is TGTGCCAGCAGTTCCCTTAAGAATGAGCAGTTCTTC. As protein: CASSSLKNEQFF.

V and J are TRBV5-3 and TRBJ2-1; no definite D call. TRBV5-3 is an open reading frame, and its role is uncertain. The CDR3 length is 12 residues. V was pared by 0 bases and J by 9 bases, with 7 bases between. The CDR3 DNA follows: TGTGCCAGAAGCTTGGATGACTTTGAGCAGTTCTTC. As protein: CARSLDDFEQFF.

This clonotype was seen more than once but under ten times. V is TRBV27 and J is TRBJ1-1; no reliable D call. Germline V CDR1 and CDR2: MNHEY, SMNVEV (reference sequence). Trimming pared 2 bases from V and 4 bases from J, leaving 11 bases between. The CDR3 totals 14 residues. The CDR3 region is CASSLESLSTEAFF. As DNA, the CDR3 is TGTGCCAGCAGTTTAGAATCCCTGAGCACTGAAGCTTTCTTT.

This clonotype was seen only a few times. This chain uses TRBV10-3 with TRBJ2-1; D is possibly TRBD1 (6 bases). CDR3 length equals 12 residues. Deletions cut 8 bases from V and 7 bases from J, with 12 bases between. Germline CDR1 ENHRY, CDR2 SYGVKD. CDR3 sequence (DNA): TGTGCCATCGGAGGACAGAGGAATGAGCAGTTCTTC. Its protein product is CAIGGQRNEQFF.

This clonotype was picked up one time. Given a much more abundant clone one base away, this may be a read error. J is TRBJ1-4 and V is TRBV5-6; D gene uncertain. Germline V gene sequence: CDR1 SGHDT, CDR2 YYEEEE. This CDR3 is built from 15 residues. The CDR3: CASSLAGQRNEKLIF. The CDR3 region has the DNA TGTGCCAGCAGCTTGGCTGGGCAGCGAAATGAAAAACTGATTTTT.

This clonotype was counted ten times or more. The gene calls are TRBV5-1 and TRBJ1-2, with 8 bases that match TRBD1. Germline lookup yields CDR1 SGHRS and CDR2 YFSETQ. V lost 0 bases and J lost 8; bases outside the gene matches: 9. CDR3 length: 15 amino acids. The DNA of the CDR3 is TGCGCCAGCAGCTTGGAGGGGGACAGGTTCCTCGGCTACACCTTC. Protein sequence: CASSLEGDRFLGYTF.

This clonotype was seen at least ten times. This chain links TRBV20-1 with TRBJ2-7; possible D gene TRBD2, 6 bases. V lost 6 bases and J 3 bases, leaving 18 bases between the germline ends. Germline CDR1 DFQATT, CDR2 SNEGSKA (reference sequence). This CDR3 is 14 amino acids long. The CDR3 is CSALGTLPHYEQYF. In DNA, the CDR3 is TGCAGTGCATTGGGGACTCTGCCACACTACGAGCAGTACTTC.

This chain links TRBV12-3 or TRBV12-4 with TRBJ2-3, with 10 bases fitting TRBD2. The CDR3 totals 17 residues. With V trimmed by 2 bases and J by 2 bases, 7 bases remained unmatched. The CDR3 region is CASSLSVLAGDTDTQYF. DNA for the CDR3: TGTGCCAGCAGTTTAAGTGTGCTAGCGGGGGACACAGATACGCAGTATTTT.

This clonotype was found a few times. This chain links TRBV2 with TRBJ2-3; TRBD1 matches 7 bases. V lost 5 bases to trimming and J lost 6 bases; unmatched junction nucleotides: 14. This CDR3 has 16 amino acids. Germline values: CDR1 SNHLY, CDR2 FYNNEI. CDR3 in DNA: TGTGCCAGCAGTCCAGCCGAGACAGGGATCCTCGATACGCAGTATTTT. Protein sequence: CASSPAETGILDTQYF.

The chain is built from TRBV29-1 and TRBJ2-7; 10 nucleotides agree with TRBD2. Germline CDR1 SQVTM, CDR2 ANQGSEA. J was trimmed by 5 bases and V by 5 bases; bases with no gene match: 12. The CDR3 runs 15 residues. The CDR3 is CSVPSGTSAVDEQYF. The DNA for the CDR3 is TGCAGCGTTCCCTCCGGGACTAGCGCGGTCGACGAGCAGTACTTC.

In the case of this clonotype: The junction departs from the called germline gene at one end, perhaps through a read error. This chain joins TRBV20-1 and TRBJ2-5, with D perhaps matching TRBD1 (6 bases). The CDR3 has 14 amino acids. Germline V gene data show CDR1 as DFQATT and CDR2 as SNEGSKA (reference sequence). The CDR3 reads CSARDSRGLETQYF. Here the CDR3 DNA reads TGCAGTGCAAGAGATAGCAGGGGCTTAGAGACCCAGTACTTC.

The J gene is TRBJ1-1, the V gene TRBV20-1, with unresolved D. Germline CDR1 DFQATT, CDR2 SNEGSKA (reference sequence). Trimming removed 5 bases at V and 9 bases at J, with 19 bases between. The CDR3 has 13 residues. CDR3 DNA sequence: TGCAGTGCTGGGGAACTCAATCCGCCTCAAGCTTTCTTT. Residues: CSAGELNPPQAFF.

This clonotype showed up many times. V is TRBV7-2 and J is TRBJ2-5; 11 nucleotides agree with TRBD2. The CDR3 has 16 residues. Per germline, CDR1 SGHTA and CDR2 FQGNSA. V trimming: 4 bases; J trimming: 5 bases; junction bases outside the gene matches: 9. DNA for the CDR3: TGTGCCAGCAGCTCATTACTAGCGGGGGTCGGTGAGACCCAGTACTTC. Translated, it gives CASSSLLAGVGETQYF. The full variable domain, in which reference TRBV7-2 and TRBJ2-5 provide the parts outside the CDR3, is GAGVSQSPSNKVTEKGKDVELRCDPISGHTALYWYRQSLGQGLEFLIYFQGNSAPDKSGLPSDRFSAERTGGSVSTLTIQRTQQEDSAVYLCASSSLLAGVGETQYFGPGTRLLVL.

This clonotype has a handful of counts. The chain combines TRBV12-3 or TRBV12-4 with TRBJ1-3; a weak D match, TRBD1 (6 bases). Between the trimmed V and J ends, which lost 3 bases and 0 bases, there was a span of 12 bases. The CDR3 is 16 residues long. CDR3 in amino acids: CASSLGHGSSGNTIYF. In DNA form, the CDR3 reads TGTGCCAGCAGTTTGGGACACGGGAGCTCTGGAAACACCATATATTTT.

This clonotype was counted a few times. This chain uses TRBV18 with TRBJ2-1; D is possibly TRBD1 or TRBD2 (5 bases each). V lost 0 bases and J 0 bases, leaving 9 bases between the germline ends. Per the germline V gene, CDR1 is KGHSH and CDR2 is LQKENI. This CDR3 region has 16 residues. CDR3 in DNA: TGTGCCAGCTCACCACCTGGGGGAAACTCCTACAATGAGCAGTTCTTC. Translating gives CASSPPGGNSYNEQFF.

This chain links TRBV14 with TRBJ1-3; 10 nucleotides align to TRBD1. CDR1 is SGHDN, CDR2 FVKESK, per germline. This CDR3 is built from 18 residues. The trim removed 4 bases at V and 4 bases at J, leaving 13 bases unmatched. The CDR3 region is CASSRQTGQGISGNTIYF. CDR3 sequence (DNA): TGTGCCAGCAGCCGCCAAACGGGACAGGGGATAAGCGGAAACACCATATATTTT.

This clonotype was recorded many times. The chain couples TRBV18 to TRBJ2-7; D may be TRBD1 (6 bases). CDR1 is KGHSH and CDR2 is LQKENI in the germline V gene. This CDR3 comprises 12 residues. The V gene lost 1 base and the J gene lost 6 bases, with 7 bases spanning the gap. Here the CDR3 DNA reads TGTGCCAGCTCACCACGGACAGCCGAGCAGTACTTC. The encoded protein is CASSPRTAEQYF.

In DNA form, the CDR3 reads TGCGCCAGCAGCTTGGCAGGGCTTAACAATGAGCAGTTCTTC. It is translated as CASSLAGLNNEQFF. The chain employs TRBV5-1 and TRBJ2-1; D might be TRBD1 (5 bases). V lost 0 bases to trimming and J lost 5 bases, with 9 bases between them. The CDR3 is 14 amino acids. CDR1 is SGHRS and CDR2 is YFSETQ in the germline V gene.

The J gene is TRBJ2-1, the V gene TRBV11-2; 12 nucleotides align to TRBD2. The CDR3 runs to 16 residues. The trim removed 2 bases at V and 4 bases at J, leaving 3 bases unmatched. Germline assignment: CDR1 SGHAT and CDR2 FQNNGV. The CDR3 here is CASSLTSGGWYNEQFF. The CDR3 nucleotides read TGTGCCAGCAGCTTAACTAGCGGGGGGTGGTACAATGAGCAGTTCTTC.